The T cell receptor beta chain described here comes from a study of blood T cell repertoires in COVID-19. Study at large: Samples came from the United States, Italy and Spain, spanning acute and convalescent COVID-19. The cDNA or gDNA used as material had been derived from T cells, B-cell-depleted T cells, or PBMCs.

Individuals drawn from about two dozen US areas were about 18 to 95 years old. The V and J ends lost 7 bases and 1 base respectively, with 10 bases between them. The length of the CDR3 is 13 residues. CDR1 is SGHTA and CDR2 is FQGNSA in the germline V gene. Sequenced by immunoSEQ multiplex PCR; TCRdb stores in-frame clones only, minus some. The data contain nearly 200,000 clones, roughly nine tenths of them singletons. The chain uses TRBV7-2 and TRBJ2-5, with unresolved D. What was sequenced was PBMCs or T cells enriched from blood (not recorded which). This sequence was found in a woman in her late teens or twenties who had recovered from COVID-19. The DNA for the CDR3 is TGTGCCAGCAAAAACTACCTCCAAGAGACCCAGTACTTC. This translates into CASKNYLQETQYF.